This T cell receptor beta chain was retrieved from a study of regulatory T cells in long-lasting Graves disease. The time point denotes: newly diagnosed GD, antithyroid drugs for less than 3 months. There was RNA extracted from PBMCs, and the TCR library was made from it. EDTA tubes received approximately 9 milliliters of collected peripheral blood. The trim removed 3 bases at V and 8 bases at J, leaving 8 bases unmatched. This CDR3 is built from 14 residues. In germline, CDR1 is MDHEN, CDR2 SYDVKM. This clonotype came up many times. Construction of TCR beta libraries relied on iRepertoire HTBI primers and on Arm-PCR targeting CDR3 regions. TCRdb recomputed calls from the multiplex PCR reads with MiXCR, one row per CDR3 protein. This sample yields approximately 310,000 distinct CDR3 sequences, of which 18% are seen a single time; less than 45% belongs to the top ten.

The chain combines TRBV28 with TRBJ1-2; 8 bases are a match to TRBD1. The TCR sequence derives from a female donor with Graves disease. This sample comprised peripheral blood mononuclear cells (PBMCs), obtained at new diagnosis, from a patient treated with antithyroid drugs. The CDR3 DNA is TGTGCCAGCAGTTTGCAGGGGGCGGTAAGGGGCTACACCTTC. Its translation is CASSLQGAVRGYTF.